The entry below describes one T cell receptor (beta chain). These data are taken from a study of blood T cell repertoires in COVID-19. Study at large: Spain, Italy and the United States supplied samples that represented acute and convalescent COVID-19. T cells, B-cell-depleted T cells, or PBMCs supplied cDNA or gDNA.

As handled by the study authors: Quantification of nucleated cells was approximated via reference gene primer amplification. Clones were sequenced by immunoSEQ multiplex PCR, and TCRdb holds only the in-frame ones, with some missing. V and J calls and clone size are copied from that table; D and trimming were computed from the DNA. Among around 92,000 clones listed, about 82% were seen once. The TCR was taken from a human donor in a cohort sampled during active COVID-19. Sequenced: peripheral blood.

The CDR3 DNA is TGTGCCAGCAGCCATGACAGGGTCAGCAATCAGCCCCAGCATTTT. Protein sequence: CASSHDRVSNQPQHF. The rearrangement links TRBV6-2 or TRBV6-3 to TRBJ1-5, with 7 bases that match TRBD1. V lost 6 bases, J lost 1 base, and 6 bases stayed unmatched. The CDR3 totals 15 residues. Germline CDR1 is MNHEY and CDR2 is SVGEGT.